The 18 T cell receptor beta chains below were found in one sample sequenced in a study of Graves' ophthalmopathy and Graves' hyperthyroidism. RNA served as the template for amplifying TCR beta CDR3 regions. First-round RT-PCR with HTBI primers preceded a second-round multiplex PCR. Using its own MiXCR run on the multiplex PCR reads, TCRdb lists one record per CDR3 protein. Of 150,000 to 200,000 distinct CDR3 sequences listed, about two fifths are singletons. Sequenced: peripheral blood. The receptors originated from a man aged 30 to 45 with Graves' ophthalmopathy.

This clonotype was seen a few times. V gene TRBV28 combines with J gene TRBJ2-4; a weak D match, TRBD1 (6 bases). The CDR3 sequence is 15 residues long. Germline CDR1 and CDR2: MDHEN and SYDVKM. V lost 2 bases and J 3 bases, leaving 11 bases between the germline ends. Here the CDR3 reads CASSLGGGGKNIQYF. The DNA of the CDR3 is TGTGCCAGCAGTTTAGGGGGCGGTGGCAAAAACATTCAGTACTTC.

This clonotype has a count of ten or more. CDR3 amino acids: CASSLALGTIVAKNIQYF. As DNA, the CDR3 is TGTGCCAGCAGCTTAGCCCTAGGGACAATCGTGGCCAAAAACATTCAGTACTTC. The chain is built from TRBV7-2 and TRBJ2-4; possible D gene TRBD1, 6 bases. Per germline, CDR1 SGHTA and CDR2 FQGNSA. The germline V and J ends were trimmed by 0 bases and 1 base, with 16 bases remaining between them. CDR3 length equals 18 residues.

At least ten counts were recorded for this clonotype. This rearrangement joins TRBV6-5 to TRBJ2-5; 7 positions agree with TRBD2. CDR3 size: 14 residues. Germline V gene sequence: CDR1 MNHEY, CDR2 SVGAGI. V lost 2 bases and J lost 5; bases outside the gene matches: 5. CDR3 DNA sequence: TGTGCCAGCAGTTACGGGAGGGTTGTCGAGACCCAGTACTTC. It specifies CASSYGRVVETQYF.

This clonotype came up many times. This sequence joins TRBV28 and TRBJ1-5, with TRBD1 matching 7 bases. The CDR3 spans 19 residues. Germline CDR1 reads MDHEN; CDR2 reads SYDVKM. V lost 5 bases and J lost 2; bases outside the gene matches: 18. CDR3 nucleotide sequence: TGTGCCAGCAGTCAACGACAGGGTCGGACGTATGGAGGCAATCAGCCCCAGCATTTT. Translated: CASSQRQGRTYGGNQPQHF.

This clonotype was seen at least ten times. The J gene is TRBJ2-7, the V gene TRBV4-1; 10 bases agree with TRBD1. This CDR3 contains 16 residues. V shed 0 bases, J shed 4 bases, and the junction held 6 bases outside the gene matches. The germline CDR1 and CDR2 sequences are MGHRA and YSYEKL. This CDR3 is CASSQDWGGQGYEQYF. The CDR3 region has the DNA TGCGCCAGCAGCCAAGATTGGGGGGGACAGGGGTACGAGCAGTACTTC.

This clonotype was recorded at least ten times. The chain recombines TRBV30 with TRBJ2-6; 7 nucleotides match TRBD1. The CDR3 sequence is 13 residues long. V was pared by 8 bases and J by 2 bases, with 3 bases of the junction left unmatched. CDR1 GTSNPN and CDR2 SVGIG come from the germline V gene (reference sequence). Here the CDR3 reads CARDRAGANVLTF. CDR3 DNA: TGTGCCAGAGACAGGGCTGGGGCCAACGTCCTGACTTTC.

This clonotype was counted at least ten times. This rearrangement joins TRBV5-1 to TRBJ2-6; D unclear. Looked up from germline, CDR1 is SGHRS and CDR2 is YFSETQ. With 1 base removed from V and 0 bases from J, the gap between germline ends came to 11 bases. The CDR3 extends over 17 amino acids. The CDR3 DNA is TGCGCCAGCAGCTTGAGTGTCAGTATCTCTGGGGCCAACGTCCTGACTTTC. It translates to CASSLSVSISGANVLTF.

This clonotype was seen ten or more times. CDR3 nucleotide sequence: TGTGCCAGCAGCTCGGGACAGGGATACGACGGGCAGTACTTC. It yields the protein CASSSGQGYDGQYF. This sequence joins TRBV7-2 and TRBJ2-7, with 9 bases identical to TRBD1. V shed 4 bases and J 9 bases; nucleotides not matched to a gene: 10. Per the germline V gene, CDR1 is SGHTA and CDR2 is FQGNSA. The length of the CDR3 is 14 residues.

This clonotype was seen repeatedly, ten times or more. This rearrangement joins TRBV5-1 to TRBJ2-2, with 8 bases identical to TRBD2. Germline values: CDR1 SGHRS, CDR2 YFSETQ. The CDR3 has 14 residues. The trim removed 7 bases at V and 1 base at J, leaving 3 bases unmatched. This chain's CDR3 is CASAGGQNTGELFF. The CDR3 nucleotides read TGCGCCAGCGCGGGGGGCCAGAACACCGGGGAGCTGTTTTTT.

This chain uses TRBV27 with TRBJ1-6; TRBD1 might be the D (6 bases). The CDR3 sequence is 16 residues long. V lost 0 bases and J 7 bases, leaving 13 bases between the germline ends. The germline V gene encodes CDR1 MNHEY and CDR2 SMNVEV (reference sequence). CDR3 in amino acids: CASSLSRGGGNSPLHF. The CDR3 nucleotides are TGTGCCAGCAGTTTATCGAGGGGGGGTGGCAATTCACCCCTCCACTTT.

The chain couples TRBV12-3 or TRBV12-4 to TRBJ1-5; D unresolved. The CDR3 is 13 amino acids. Trimming shortened V by 4 bases and J by 6 bases, and 10 bases separated the two germline ends. The CDR3 loop is CASSSWEGQPQHF. The CDR3 nucleotides read TGTGCCAGCAGTTCATGGGAAGGTCAGCCCCAGCATTTT.

This clonotype was recorded at least ten times. The chain combines TRBV2 with TRBJ2-2; 8 bases match TRBD2. The V gene's germline CDR1 is SNHLY and CDR2 FYNNEI. This CDR3 is 15 amino acids long. Trimming removed 10 bases from V and 6 bases from J; junction bases left unmatched: 13. The DNA of the CDR3 is TGTGCCAACGGAGCGGGAGAGGTTGACCCCGGGGAGCTGTTTTTT. Its protein product is CANGAGEVDPGELFF.

This clonotype was seen a handful of times. The genes are TRBV12-3 or TRBV12-4 and TRBJ2-5; D perhaps matches TRBD1 (6 bases). V was shortened by 6 bases and J by 4 bases, with 15 bases between the two germline ends. The CDR3 is 14 residues long. The CDR3 spells CASRQQGYGETQYF. CDR3 DNA sequence: TGTGCCAGCAGACAACAGGGATATGGAGAGACCCAGTACTTC.

This clonotype was counted ten times or more. The V call is TRBV12-3 or TRBV12-4, the J call TRBJ2-3; 9 bases match TRBD2. Trimming removed 1 base from V and 4 bases from J; junction bases left unmatched: 9. This CDR3 is built from 17 residues. In nucleotides, the CDR3 is TGTGCCAGCAGTTTAGACGGTAGCGGGAGTATCGCAGATACGCAGTATTTT. Translation gives CASSLDGSGSIADTQYF.

This chain connects TRBV13 to TRBJ2-7; 13 nucleotides line up with TRBD2. Germline CDR1 and CDR2: PRHDT and FYEKMQ (reference sequence). J was trimmed by 1 base and V by 4 bases; bases with no gene match: 16. The CDR3 loop spans 20 amino acids. The CDR3 DNA reads as TGTGCCAGCAGCTCGATTCGGACTAGCGGGAGTAGTTTTGCATCCTACGAGCAGTACTTC. Residues: CASSSIRTSGSSFASYEQYF.

This clonotype was picked up a small number of times. The V gene is TRBV6-1, the J gene TRBJ2-7; 11 bases agree with TRBD1. The CDR3 sequence is 13 residues long. CDR1 MNHNS and CDR2 SASEGT come from the germline V gene. With 8 bases clipped from V and 4 bases from J, the junction kept 4 bases outside the gene matches. The CDR3 sequence is CASAGQGVYEQYF. DNA of the CDR3: TGTGCCAGCGCGGGACAGGGGGTATACGAGCAGTACTTC.

There are many counts of this clonotype. The genes are TRBV27 and TRBJ2-3; 8 bases align to TRBD1. The CDR3 is made up of 13 amino acids. The V segment lost 5 bases and the J segment 8 bases; nucleotides outside the gene matches: 6. Germline CDR1 MNHEY, CDR2 SMNVEV (reference sequence). The DNA for the CDR3 is TGTGCCAGCAGTCCCCAGGGGGCGGGTACGCAGTATTTT. Translation: CASSPQGAGTQYF.

This clonotype was observed many times. The V call is TRBV5-1, the J call TRBJ2-7; D is perhaps TRBD2 (5 bases). The CDR3 sequence is 12 residues long. Germline CDR1 SGHRS, CDR2 YFSETQ. With 5 bases removed from V and 3 bases from J, the gap between germline ends came to 9 bases. In nucleotides, the CDR3 is TGCGCCAGCAGGGACGGGATCTACGAGCAGTACTTC. Its protein is CASRDGIYEQYF.